This T cell receptor beta chain is drawn from a study of blood T cells in healthy people across ages (dated by TCRdb to between 2015 and 2017). Study-level background: In model experiments, template switching captured about one uniquely barcoded TCR beta cDNA molecule for every two T cells. To track age-related changes in TCR beta repertoire diversity, the study relied on deep sequencing normalized with unique cDNA molecular identifiers. The donors were divided into four age groups: young (average around 17 years), middle-aged (about 41), aged (approximately 62) and long-lived (roughly 88). To avoid experimental bias, donors of different ages were distributed randomly across sequencing lanes. The study analyzed two additional independent replicas of 1 million unique cDNA reads from the same blood draw for two donors, one aged 18 to 30 and one aged 80 or older.

Spanning cysteine to phenylalanine, the CDR3 consists of 16 amino acids. Of the read, only the CDR3 DNA is kept; its 48 bases are in frame from base 1. V is cut by 5 bases and J by 1 base, and the space between the germline ends is 15 bases. Taken from the germline V gene (reference sequence), the CDR1 and CDR2 loops are SEHNR and FQNEAQ. This clonotype occurred a few times. No antigen is known for it. No much larger clonotype is one base removed from it; base qualities were not supplied. Paper-wide results and their limitations: Observed TCR beta diversity per million T cells fell roughly linearly with age, and a significant reduction was already apparent by age about 38. Donor CMV infection status was unknown, potentially confounding age-related changes in expanded clonotypes. The percentage of naive T cells measured by flow cytometry correlated strongly with observed TCR beta diversity. Compared with the aged group, more naive CD4+ T cells, fewer expanded clones and increased TCR diversity were shown by the long-lived group, suggesting age selection. Bulk unsorted PBMC profiling prevented conclusive comparison of naive and antigen-experienced compartments. Estimates of total diversity from one million sequenced T cells were regarded as lower bounds and underestimates.

Library preparation employed 5' RACE. Sequenced using an Illumina HiSeq 2500. A second roughly 7 to 11 cycle PCR used a sample-barcoded 5' primer and a J-beta primer mix. Each TCR beta cDNA molecule received a unique molecular identifier from a template-switch 5' adaptor carrying 12 random nucleotides. Each sample yielded at least 2.5 million CDR3-containing paired-end reads. First-strand cDNA synthesis was performed from all RNA using the Mint cDNA synthesis kit, with priming by a TRBC-specific oligonucleotide. Following uracil-DNA glycosylase treatment, a first 18-cycle PCR with universal primers M1SS and BC2_uni_R was performed on all cDNA. In the authors' own workflow: For normalization, 1 million high-quality reads, each with a distinct molecular identifier, were randomly selected from each sample. Reads with shared molecular identifiers were discarded instead of being binned into consensus sequences. MiTCR, with a Q25 quality threshold and the strictest error-elimination algorithm, was used for CDR3 identification, clonotype clustering and error correction. A nonparametric unseen species model using Euler transformation provided a lower-bound estimate of total TCR beta diversity. Starting from the raw public reads, TCRdb applied fastp trimming at Q25, assembled clones with MiXCR and retained in-frame beta chains. Duplicate CDR3 protein sequences are folded into a single record with the most common DNA and genes. TCRdb, not the authors, supplied the V and J calls. The sample table records about 720,000 distinct CDR3 sequences; 22% of these occur just once. The ten largest clones represent 22% of the sample.

Systemically healthy Caucasian individuals from Russia, 39 in total and aged roughly 6 to 100 years, were included as donors. About 10 milliliters of peripheral blood were drawn from each donor into EDTA-treated Vacutainer tubes. Ficoll-Paque density-gradient centrifugation was used to isolate PBMCs, with at least 6.5 million per sample. Total RNA, at least 5 micrograms per sample, was extracted from PBMCs with Trizol reagent. Naive CD45RAhigh/CD27high T cell percentages were measured by flow cytometry on a PBMC aliquot from every donor. This receptor was obtained from a man aged 70 or older in good health. The V and J segments used are TRBV7-9 and TRBJ1-3, with the D gene not confidently named. Sequencing used blood. CDR3 loop: CASSPSPGVSGNTIYF. The nucleotide sequence reads as follows: TGTGCCAGCAGCCCGTCCCCTGGGGTGTCTGGAAACACCATATATTTT.